This T cell receptor (beta chain) was sequenced during a study of cytotoxic CD8 clonotypes in ibrutinib-treated CLL. General study results and limits: Different sampling times were used for sustained-remission and progressing patients.

The planned depth of sequencing spanned 1 in 200,000 to 1 in 1 million T cells. The protocol was immunoSEQ multiplex PCR, while the TCRdb copy is restricted to in-frame clones and leaves out a portion. The table has some 35,000 clones, about two thirds seen once. About this clone itself: Its specificity is unknown.

Here the sequenced sample was PBMCs, taken at disease progression, from a patient treated with ibrutinib. The sequence derives from a human donor with chronic lymphocytic leukemia.

The chain's CDR3 is CASRPRLQGRTDTQYF. The DNA for the CDR3 is TGTGCCAGCAGACCCCGGCTGCAGGGACGCACAGATACGCAGTATTTT. The rearrangement joins TRBV5-5 to TRBJ2-3; either TRBD1 or TRBD2 may fit D (5 bases each). Looked up from germline, CDR1 is SGHKS and CDR2 is YYEKEE (reference sequence). The CDR3 consists of 16 residues. The V end was cut by 5 bases, the J end by 1 base, with 17 bases between.